This T cell receptor (beta chain) was found in a study of Tregs in tolerant kidney transplant recipients. Across the study: Related graft donors supplied nonmyeloablative bone marrow transplants, and mixed chimerism was transient.

Germline V gene sequence: CDR1 SGHRS, CDR2 YFSETQ. This CDR3 region has 16 residues. V lost 2 bases to trimming and J lost 6 bases, with 21 bases between them. CD4+CD25+CD127- Tregs, CD4+CD25- non-Tregs, CD4 and CD8 cells were sorted. About this clone itself: Its antigen is undetermined.

Study findings and constraints: Biological reproducibility was not directly addressed, but technical replication error appeared minimal.

Assay: immunoSEQ multiplex PCR; the TCRdb copy retains only in-frame clones and omits some. Of 62,000 or so clones in the sample, roughly 98% were seen once. The clonotype was recovered from a human donor who received a combined kidney and bone marrow transplant. The J gene is TRBJ2-7, the V gene TRBV5-1; tentatively, D is TRBD1 (7 bases). This specimen consisted of Tregs from blood, obtained before the transplant. The CDR3 nucleotides are TGCGCCAGCAGCTTAACTGAAAGCAGGGGGGTTGGCGAGCAGTACTTC. It yields the protein CASSLTESRGVGEQYF.